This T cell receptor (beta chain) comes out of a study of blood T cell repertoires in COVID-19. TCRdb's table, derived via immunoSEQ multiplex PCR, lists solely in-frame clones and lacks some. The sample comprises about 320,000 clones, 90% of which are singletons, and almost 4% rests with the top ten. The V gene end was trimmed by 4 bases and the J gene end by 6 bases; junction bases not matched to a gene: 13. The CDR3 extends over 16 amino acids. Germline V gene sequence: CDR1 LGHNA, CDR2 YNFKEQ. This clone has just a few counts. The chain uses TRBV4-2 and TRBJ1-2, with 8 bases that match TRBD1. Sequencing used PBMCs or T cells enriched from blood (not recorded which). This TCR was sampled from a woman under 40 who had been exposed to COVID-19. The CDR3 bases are TGTGCCAGCAGCCCAGGCAAGGGCACGGACAGGGATGGCTACACCTTC. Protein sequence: CASSPGKGTDRDGYTF.